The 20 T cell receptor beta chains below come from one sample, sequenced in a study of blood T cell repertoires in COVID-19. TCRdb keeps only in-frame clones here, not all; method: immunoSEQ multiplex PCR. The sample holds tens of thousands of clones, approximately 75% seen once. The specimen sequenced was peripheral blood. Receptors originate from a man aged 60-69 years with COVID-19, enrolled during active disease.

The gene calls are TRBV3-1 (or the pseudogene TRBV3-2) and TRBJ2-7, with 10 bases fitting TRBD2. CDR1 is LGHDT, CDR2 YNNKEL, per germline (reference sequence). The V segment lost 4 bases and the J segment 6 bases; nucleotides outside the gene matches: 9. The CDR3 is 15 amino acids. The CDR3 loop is CASSPSVAGGSEQYF. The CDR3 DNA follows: TGTGCCAGCAGCCCTTCAGTAGCGGGAGGCTCCGAGCAGTACTTC.

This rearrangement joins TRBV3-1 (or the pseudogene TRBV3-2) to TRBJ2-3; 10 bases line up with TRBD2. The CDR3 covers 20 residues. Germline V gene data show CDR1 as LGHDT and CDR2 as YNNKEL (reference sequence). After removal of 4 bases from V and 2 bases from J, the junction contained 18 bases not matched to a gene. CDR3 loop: CASSLHTVGASGGYTDTQYF. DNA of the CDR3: TGTGCCAGCAGCCTACATACCGTCGGGGCTAGCGGGGGTTACACAGATACGCAGTATTTT.

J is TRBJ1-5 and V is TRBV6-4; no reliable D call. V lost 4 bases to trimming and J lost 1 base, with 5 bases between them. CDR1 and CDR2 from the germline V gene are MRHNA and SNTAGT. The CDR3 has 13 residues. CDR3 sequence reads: CASSVESNQPQHF. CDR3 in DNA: TGTGCCAGCAGTGTGGAGAGCAATCAGCCCCAGCATTTT.

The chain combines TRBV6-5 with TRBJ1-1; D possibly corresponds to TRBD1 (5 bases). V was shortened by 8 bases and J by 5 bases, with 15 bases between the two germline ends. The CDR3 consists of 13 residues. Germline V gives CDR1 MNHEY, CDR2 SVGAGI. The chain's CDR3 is CASHSREGTEAFF. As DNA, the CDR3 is TGTGCCAGCCACTCGAGGGAGGGGACTGAAGCTTTCTTT.

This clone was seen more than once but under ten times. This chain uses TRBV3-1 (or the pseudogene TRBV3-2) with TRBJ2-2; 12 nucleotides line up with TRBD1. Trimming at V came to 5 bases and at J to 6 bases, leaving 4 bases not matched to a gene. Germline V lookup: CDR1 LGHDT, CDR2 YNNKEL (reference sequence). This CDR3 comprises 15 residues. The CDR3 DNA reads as TGTGCCAGCAGCACCGGGACAGGGGGCGCCGGGGAGCTGTTTTTT. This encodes CASSTGTGGAGELFF.

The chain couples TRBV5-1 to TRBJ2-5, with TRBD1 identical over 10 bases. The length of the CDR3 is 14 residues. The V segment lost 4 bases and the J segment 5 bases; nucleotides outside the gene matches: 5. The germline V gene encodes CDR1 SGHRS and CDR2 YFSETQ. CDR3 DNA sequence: TGCGCCAGCAGCCCGACAGGGGGCGGGGAGACCCAGTACTTC. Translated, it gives CASSPTGGGETQYF.

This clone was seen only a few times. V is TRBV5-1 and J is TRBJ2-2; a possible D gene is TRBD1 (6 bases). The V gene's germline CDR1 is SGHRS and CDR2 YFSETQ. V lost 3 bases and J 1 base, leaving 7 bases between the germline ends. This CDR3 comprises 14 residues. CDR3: CASSSRGNTGELFF. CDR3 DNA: TGCGCCAGCAGCTCCAGGGGGAACACCGGGGAGCTGTTTTTT. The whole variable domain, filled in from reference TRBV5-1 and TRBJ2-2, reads KAGVTQTPRYLIKTRGQQVTLSCSPISGHRSVSWYQQTPGQGLQFLFEYFSETQRNKGNFPGRFSGRQFSNSRSEMNVSTLELGDSALYLCASSSRGNTGELFFGEGSRLTVL.

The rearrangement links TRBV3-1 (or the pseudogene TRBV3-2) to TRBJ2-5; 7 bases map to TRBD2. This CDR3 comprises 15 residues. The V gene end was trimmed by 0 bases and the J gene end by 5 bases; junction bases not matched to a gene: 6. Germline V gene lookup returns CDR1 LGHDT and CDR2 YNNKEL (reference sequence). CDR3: CASSQEPGGRETQYF. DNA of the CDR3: TGTGCCAGCAGCCAAGAGCCGGGGGGACGGGAGACCCAGTACTTC.

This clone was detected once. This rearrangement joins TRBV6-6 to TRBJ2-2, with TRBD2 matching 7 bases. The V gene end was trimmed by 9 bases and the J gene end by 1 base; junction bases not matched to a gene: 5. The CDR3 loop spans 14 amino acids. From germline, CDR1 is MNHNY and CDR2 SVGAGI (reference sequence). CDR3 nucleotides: TGTGCCAGTGTAGCGGGCCTGAACACCGGGGAGCTGTTTTTT. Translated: CASVAGLNTGELFF.

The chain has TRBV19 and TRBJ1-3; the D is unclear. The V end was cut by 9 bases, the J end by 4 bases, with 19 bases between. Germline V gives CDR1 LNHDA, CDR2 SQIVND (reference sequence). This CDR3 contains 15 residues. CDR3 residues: CASRNLRAGGNTIYF. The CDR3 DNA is TGTGCCAGCAGAAATTTGAGGGCCGGCGGAAACACCATATATTTT.

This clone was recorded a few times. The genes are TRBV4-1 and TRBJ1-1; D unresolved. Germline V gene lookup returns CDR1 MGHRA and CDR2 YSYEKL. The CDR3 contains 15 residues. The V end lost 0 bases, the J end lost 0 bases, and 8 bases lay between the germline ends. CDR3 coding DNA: TGCGCCAGCAGCCAAGATCTTCTCCTGAACACTGAAGCTTTCTTT. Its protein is CASSQDLLLNTEAFF.

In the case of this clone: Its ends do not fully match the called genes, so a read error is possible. The DNA of the CDR3 is TGTGCCAGCAGCTCGTTGACAAGGCTTAAAACCGTGGAGCTGTTTTTT. The encoded protein is CASSSLTRLKTVELFF. This chain links TRBV11-2 with TRBJ2-2; D call uncertain. CDR1 SGHAT and CDR2 FQNNGV come from the germline V gene. This CDR3 contains 16 residues.

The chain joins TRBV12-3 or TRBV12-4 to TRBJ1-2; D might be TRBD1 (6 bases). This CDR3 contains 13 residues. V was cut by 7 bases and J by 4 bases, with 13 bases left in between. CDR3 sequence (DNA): TGTGCCAGCAACAAGGCCAGGGGCTATGGCTACACCTTC. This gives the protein CASNKARGYGYTF.

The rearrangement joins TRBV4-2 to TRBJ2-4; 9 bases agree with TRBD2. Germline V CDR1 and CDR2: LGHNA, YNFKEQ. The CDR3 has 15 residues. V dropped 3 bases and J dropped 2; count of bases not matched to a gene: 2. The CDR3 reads CASSQSSGTKNIQYF. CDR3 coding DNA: TGTGCCAGCAGCCAGTCTAGCGGGACCAAAAACATTCAGTACTTC.

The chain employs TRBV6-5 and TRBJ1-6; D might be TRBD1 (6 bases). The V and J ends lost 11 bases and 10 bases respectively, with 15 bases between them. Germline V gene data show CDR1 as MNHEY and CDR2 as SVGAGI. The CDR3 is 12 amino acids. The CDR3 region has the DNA TGTGCCGCTACAGGGTATGGATCACCCCTCCACTTT. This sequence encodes CAATGYGSPLHF.

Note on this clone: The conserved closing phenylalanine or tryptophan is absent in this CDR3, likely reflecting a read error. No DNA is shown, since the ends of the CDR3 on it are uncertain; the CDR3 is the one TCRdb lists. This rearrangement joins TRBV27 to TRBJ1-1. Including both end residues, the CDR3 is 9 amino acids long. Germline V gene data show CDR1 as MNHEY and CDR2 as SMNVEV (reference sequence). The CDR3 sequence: CASSYASRS.

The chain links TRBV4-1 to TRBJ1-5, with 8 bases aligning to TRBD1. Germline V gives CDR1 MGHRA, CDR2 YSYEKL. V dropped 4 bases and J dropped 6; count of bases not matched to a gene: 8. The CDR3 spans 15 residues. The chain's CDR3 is CASSLNGQGFQPQHF. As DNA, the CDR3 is TGCGCCAGCAGCCTCAACGGACAGGGTTTTCAGCCCCAGCATTTT.

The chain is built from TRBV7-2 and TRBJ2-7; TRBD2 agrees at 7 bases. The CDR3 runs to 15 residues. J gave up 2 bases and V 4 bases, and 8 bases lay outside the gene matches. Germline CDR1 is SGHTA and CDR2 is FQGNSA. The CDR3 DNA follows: TGTGCCAGCAGCTCACTAGCGAGGGCCACCTACGAGCAGTACTTC. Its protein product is CASSSLARATYEQYF.

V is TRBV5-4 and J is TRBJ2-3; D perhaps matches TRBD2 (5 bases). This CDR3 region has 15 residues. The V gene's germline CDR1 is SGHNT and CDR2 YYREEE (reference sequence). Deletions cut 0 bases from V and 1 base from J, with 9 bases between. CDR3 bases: TGTGCCAGCAGCTTGGAGGAGAGGGGCACAGATACGCAGTATTTT. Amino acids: CASSLEERGTDTQYF. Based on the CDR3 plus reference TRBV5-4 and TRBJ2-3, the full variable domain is ETGVTQSPTHLIKTRGQQVTLRCSSQSGHNTVSWYQQALGQGPQFIFQYYREEENGRGNFPPRFSGLQFPNYSSELNVNALELDDSALYLCASSLEERGTDTQYFGPGTRLTVL.

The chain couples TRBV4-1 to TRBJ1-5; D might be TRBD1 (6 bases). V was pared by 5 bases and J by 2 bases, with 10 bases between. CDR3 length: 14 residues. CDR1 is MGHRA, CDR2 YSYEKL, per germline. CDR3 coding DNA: TGCGCCAGCAGCTTACGGACAGGCAATCAGCCCCAGCATTTT. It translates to CASSLRTGNQPQHF.